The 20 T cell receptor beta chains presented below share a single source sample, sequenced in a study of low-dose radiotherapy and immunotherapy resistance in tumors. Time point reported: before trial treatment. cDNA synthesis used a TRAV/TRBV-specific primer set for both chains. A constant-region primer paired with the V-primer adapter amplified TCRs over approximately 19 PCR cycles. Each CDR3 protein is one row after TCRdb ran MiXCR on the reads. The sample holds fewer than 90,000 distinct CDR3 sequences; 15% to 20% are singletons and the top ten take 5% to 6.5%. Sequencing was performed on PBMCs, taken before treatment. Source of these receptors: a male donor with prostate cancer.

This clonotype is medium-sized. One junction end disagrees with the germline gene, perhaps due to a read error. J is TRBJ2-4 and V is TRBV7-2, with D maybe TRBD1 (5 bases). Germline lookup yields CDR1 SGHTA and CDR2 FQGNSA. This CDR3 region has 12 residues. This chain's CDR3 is CASSSNRGSRIF. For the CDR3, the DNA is TGTGCCAGCAGCTCAAATAGGGGATCTCGCATCTTC.

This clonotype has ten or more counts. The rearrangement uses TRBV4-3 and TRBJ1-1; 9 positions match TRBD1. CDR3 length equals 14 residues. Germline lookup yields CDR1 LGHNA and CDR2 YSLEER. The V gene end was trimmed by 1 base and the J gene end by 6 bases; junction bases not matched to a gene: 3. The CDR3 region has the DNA TGCGCCAGCAGCCAAGGGACAGGGGAATCTGAAGCTTTCTTT. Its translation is CASSQGTGESEAFF.

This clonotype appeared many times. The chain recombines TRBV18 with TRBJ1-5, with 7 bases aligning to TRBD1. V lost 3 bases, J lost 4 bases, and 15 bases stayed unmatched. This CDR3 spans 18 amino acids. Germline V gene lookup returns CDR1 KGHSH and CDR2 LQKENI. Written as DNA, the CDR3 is TGTGCCAGCTCACCTGCGGCAGGGGGGGCCCGGGGGAATCAGCCCCAGCATTTT. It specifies CASSPAAGGARGNQPQHF.

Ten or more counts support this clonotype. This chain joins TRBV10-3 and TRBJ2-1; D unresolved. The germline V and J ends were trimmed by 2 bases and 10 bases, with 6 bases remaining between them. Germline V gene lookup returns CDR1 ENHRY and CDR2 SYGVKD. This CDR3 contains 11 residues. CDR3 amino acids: CAISEGREQFF. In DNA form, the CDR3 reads TGTGCCATCAGTGAGGGCAGGGAGCAGTTCTTC.

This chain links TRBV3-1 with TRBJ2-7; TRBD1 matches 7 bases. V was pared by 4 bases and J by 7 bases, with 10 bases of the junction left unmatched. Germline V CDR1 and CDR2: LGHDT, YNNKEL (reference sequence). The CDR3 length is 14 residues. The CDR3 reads CASSPRQGFGEQYF. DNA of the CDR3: TGTGCCAGCAGCCCAAGACAGGGCTTCGGGGAGCAGTACTTC.

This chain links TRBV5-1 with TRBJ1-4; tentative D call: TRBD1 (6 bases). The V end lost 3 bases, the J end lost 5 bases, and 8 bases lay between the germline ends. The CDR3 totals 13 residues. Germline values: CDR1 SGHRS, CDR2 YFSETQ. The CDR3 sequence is CASSSGQNEKLFF. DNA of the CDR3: TGCGCCAGCAGCTCCGGACAGAATGAAAAACTGTTTTTT.

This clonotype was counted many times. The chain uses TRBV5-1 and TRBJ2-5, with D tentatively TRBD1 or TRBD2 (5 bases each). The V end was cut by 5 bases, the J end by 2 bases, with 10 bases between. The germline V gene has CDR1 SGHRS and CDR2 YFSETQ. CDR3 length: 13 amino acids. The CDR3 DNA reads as TGCGCCAGCAGAGGGACGGCGCAAGAGACCCAGTACTTC. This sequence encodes CASRGTAQETQYF.

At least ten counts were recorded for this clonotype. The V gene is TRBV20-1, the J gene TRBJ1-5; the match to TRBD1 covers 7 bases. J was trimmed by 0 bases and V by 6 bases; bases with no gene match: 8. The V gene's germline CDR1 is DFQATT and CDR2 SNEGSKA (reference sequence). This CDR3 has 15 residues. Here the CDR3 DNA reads TGCAGTGCGCGGGACAGCTTTTATAGCAATCAGCCCCAGCATTTT. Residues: CSARDSFYSNQPQHF.

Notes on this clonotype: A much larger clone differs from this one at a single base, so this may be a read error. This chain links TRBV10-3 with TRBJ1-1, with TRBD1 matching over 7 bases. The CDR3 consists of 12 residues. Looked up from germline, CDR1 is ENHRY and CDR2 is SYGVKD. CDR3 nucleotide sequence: TGTGACATCAGCCAGGGGGGCACTGAAGCTTTCTTT. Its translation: CDISQGGTEAFF.

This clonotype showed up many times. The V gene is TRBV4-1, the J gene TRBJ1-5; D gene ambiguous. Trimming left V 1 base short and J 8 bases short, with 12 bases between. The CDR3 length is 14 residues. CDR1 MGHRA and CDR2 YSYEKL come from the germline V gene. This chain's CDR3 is CASSQVDPAKPQHF. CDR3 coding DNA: TGCGCCAGCAGCCAAGTCGATCCCGCTAAGCCCCAGCATTTT.

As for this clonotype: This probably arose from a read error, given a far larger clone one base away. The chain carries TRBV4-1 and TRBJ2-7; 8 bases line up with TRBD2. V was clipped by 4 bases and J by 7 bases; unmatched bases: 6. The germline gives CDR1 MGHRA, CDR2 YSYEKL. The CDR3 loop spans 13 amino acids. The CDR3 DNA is TGCGCCAGCAGCCGAATACTAGCGGAGGAGCAGTACTTC. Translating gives CASSRILAEEQYF.

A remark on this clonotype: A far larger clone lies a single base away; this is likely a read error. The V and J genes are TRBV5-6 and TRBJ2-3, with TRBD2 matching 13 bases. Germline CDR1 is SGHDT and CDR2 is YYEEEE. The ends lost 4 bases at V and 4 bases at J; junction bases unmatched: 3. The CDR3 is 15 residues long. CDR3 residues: CASSPGLAGSDTQYF. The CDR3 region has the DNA TGTGCCAGCAGCCCGGGACTAGCGGGGTCAGATACGCAGTATTTT.

The CDR3 region is CASSLARGRIGTGELFF. The CDR3 bases are TGTGCCAGCAGCTTAGCGCGCGGGCGAATTGGGACCGGGGAGCTGTTTTTT. The chain recombines TRBV7-2 with TRBJ2-2; D might be TRBD2 (5 bases). The CDR3 is made up of 17 amino acids. Trimming took off 0 bases at V and 5 bases at J, with 16 bases between the two ends. From germline, CDR1 is SGHTA and CDR2 FQGNSA.

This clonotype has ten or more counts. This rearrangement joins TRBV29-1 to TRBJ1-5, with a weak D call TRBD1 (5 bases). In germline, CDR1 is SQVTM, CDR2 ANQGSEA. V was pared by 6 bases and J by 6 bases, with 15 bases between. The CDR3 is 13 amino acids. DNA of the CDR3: TGCAGCGTGAGAGGGGACGTATCTCAGCCCCAGCATTTT. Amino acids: CSVRGDVSQPQHF.

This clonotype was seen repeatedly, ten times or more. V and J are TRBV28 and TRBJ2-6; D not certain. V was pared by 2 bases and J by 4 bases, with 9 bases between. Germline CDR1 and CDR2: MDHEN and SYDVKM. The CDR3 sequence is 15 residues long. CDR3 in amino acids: CASSLGDYGANVLTF. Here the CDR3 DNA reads TGTGCCAGCAGTTTAGGCGATTACGGGGCCAACGTCCTGACTTTC.

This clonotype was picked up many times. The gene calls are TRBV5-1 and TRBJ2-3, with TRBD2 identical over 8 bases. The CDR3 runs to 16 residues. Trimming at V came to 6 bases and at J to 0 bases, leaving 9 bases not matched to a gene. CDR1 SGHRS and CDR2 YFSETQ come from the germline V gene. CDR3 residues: CASNGRGSTSTDTQYF. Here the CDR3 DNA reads TGCGCCAGCAACGGGAGGGGCAGCACTAGCACAGATACGCAGTATTTT.

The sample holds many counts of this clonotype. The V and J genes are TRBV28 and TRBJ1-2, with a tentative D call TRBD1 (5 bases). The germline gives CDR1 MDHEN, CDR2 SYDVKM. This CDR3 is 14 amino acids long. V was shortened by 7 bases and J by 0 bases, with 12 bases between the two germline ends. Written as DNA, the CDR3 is TGTGCCAGCACTGTGACAGTGCCTAACTATGGCTACACCTTC. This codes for CASTVTVPNYGYTF.

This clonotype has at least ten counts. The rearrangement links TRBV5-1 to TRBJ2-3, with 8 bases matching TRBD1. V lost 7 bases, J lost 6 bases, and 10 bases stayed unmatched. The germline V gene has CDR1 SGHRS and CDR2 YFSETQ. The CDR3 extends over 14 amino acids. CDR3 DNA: TGCGCCAGCGAGGGAACAGGGGGGTCTGATACGCAGTATTTT. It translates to CASEGTGGSDTQYF. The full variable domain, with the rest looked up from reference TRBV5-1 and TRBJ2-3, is KAGVTQTPRYLIKTRGQQVTLSCSPISGHRSVSWYQQTPGQGLQFLFEYFSETQRNKGNFPGRFSGRQFSNSRSEMNVSTLELGDSALYLCASEGTGGSDTQYFGPGTRLTVL.

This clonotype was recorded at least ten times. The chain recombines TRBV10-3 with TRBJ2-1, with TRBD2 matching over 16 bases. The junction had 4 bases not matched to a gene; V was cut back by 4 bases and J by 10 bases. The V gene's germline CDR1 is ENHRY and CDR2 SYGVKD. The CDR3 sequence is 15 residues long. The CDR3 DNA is TGTGCCATCAGTGCGGGGACTAGCGGGAGGGAGGAGCAGTTCTTC. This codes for CAISAGTSGREEQFF.

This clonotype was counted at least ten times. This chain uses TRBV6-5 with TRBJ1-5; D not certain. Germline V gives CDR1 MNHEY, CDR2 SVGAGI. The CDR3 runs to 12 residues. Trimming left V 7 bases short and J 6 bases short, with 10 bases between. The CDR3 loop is CASNLMGQPQHF. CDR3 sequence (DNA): TGTGCCAGCAACCTAATGGGTCAGCCCCAGCATTTT.